This TCR beta chain originates from a study of shared clonotypes between healthy human individuals. The CDR3 loop spans 13 amino acids. Trimming took 5 bases from V and 0 from J, leaving 7 bases between them. The germline V gene encodes CDR1 SNHLY and CDR2 FYNNEI. There are a few counts of this clone. Its matching antigen is unknown. Study-wide points: Memory subsets generally showed smaller estimated richness than naive subsets did. Depth was large, yet rarefaction showed that sorted-subset sequencing was incomplete.

CD4+ cells underwent separation, giving CD45RA+ naive and CD45RA-negative memory subsets. Each replicate PCR on the sorted subsets used 200 to 250 ng DNA (around 30,000 T cell genomes). Profiled with immunoSEQ multiplex PCR; TCRdb holds only in-frame clones, not every one. Among some 1 million clones listed, around 76% were seen once. The sequence derives from a man aged 18 to 29 in good health. The genes are TRBV2 and TRBJ1-1, with a weak D call TRBD1 (6 bases). Sequencing was done on a sample of memory CD4+ T cells sorted from blood. Indicated subset: CD45RA-negative fraction. The CDR3 region has the DNA TGTGCCAGCAGTACAGGGATGAACACTGAAGCTTTCTTT. It encodes CASSTGMNTEAFF. Drawing the rest from reference TRBV2 and TRBJ1-1, the complete variable domain is EPEVTQTPSHQVTQMGQEVILRCVPISNHLYFYWYRQILGQKVEFLVSFYNNEISEKSEIFDDQFSVERPDGSNFTLKIRSTKLEDSAMYFCASSTGMNTEAFFGQGTRLTVV.